A single sample is the source of the 6 T cell receptor beta chains below, sequenced in a study of T cell clonotyping in hematopoietic cell transplantation. Data came from immunoSEQ multiplex PCR; TCRdb stores just in-frame clones and leaves some out. The sample contains about 41,000 clones, 75% to 90% of which appear only once. Specified time point: recipient sample about 28 days before transplant, after cytoreduction. The source was peripheral blood mononuclear cells, collected before stem cell transplant. The receptors derive from a man between 60 and 75 years old with acute myeloid leukemia. Some clones in this sample may be carry-over from other donors' samples.

The chain carries TRBV5-6 and TRBJ2-5; either TRBD1 or TRBD2 may supply D (5 bases each). CDR1 is SGHDT and CDR2 is YYEEEE in the germline V gene. CDR3 length: 11 residues. Trimming left V 3 bases short and J 5 bases short, with 5 bases between. The CDR3 loop reads CASSWGETQYF. The CDR3, as DNA: TGTGCCAGCAGCTGGGGGGAGACCCAGTACTTC.

V gene TRBV19 combines with J gene TRBJ2-7; maybe TRBD1 (6 bases). Germline CDR1 LNHDA, CDR2 SQIVND (reference sequence). The germline V and J ends were trimmed by 3 bases and 1 base, with 13 bases remaining between them. The length of the CDR3 is 15 residues. In DNA form, the CDR3 reads TGTGCCAGTAGTATGGCCTCTCAGGGGTCCTACGAGCAGTACTTC. Translating it yields CASSMASQGSYEQYF.

The sample holds a few counts of this clone. The chain recombines TRBV19 with TRBJ1-2; 7 bases match TRBD1. V lost 5 bases and J lost 3; bases outside the gene matches: 9. The CDR3 spans 15 residues. CDR1 and CDR2 from the germline V gene are LNHDA and SQIVND (reference sequence). CDR3 DNA: TGTGCCAGTAGTCGAAGGGGGCAGGAACACTATGGCTACACCTTC. It encodes CASSRRGQEHYGYTF. Full variable domain (outside the CDR3, taken from reference TRBV19 and TRBJ1-2): DGGITQSPKYLFRKEGQNVTLSCEQNLNHDAMYWYRQDPGQGLRLIYYSQIVNDFQKGDIAEGYSVSREKKESFPLTVTSAQKNPTAFYLCASSRRGQEHYGYTFGSGTRLTVV.

The chain employs TRBV19 and TRBJ1-4; D perhaps matches TRBD1 (5 bases). The CDR3 covers 13 residues. CDR1 and CDR2 from the germline V gene are LNHDA and SQIVND (reference sequence). The V gene lost 5 bases and the J gene lost 8 bases, with 12 bases spanning the gap. The CDR3, as DNA: TGTGCCAGTAGTTTACAGGACGGAGAAAAACTGTTTTTT. Amino acids: CASSLQDGEKLFF.

This chain connects TRBV19 to TRBJ1-4; 11 nucleotides match TRBD1. The CDR3 length is 16 residues. Germline-derived CDR1 and CDR2 are LNHDA and SQIVND (reference sequence). After removal of 7 bases from V and 4 bases from J, the junction contained 8 bases not matched to a gene. CDR3 region: CASKGGQGVLNEKLFF. CDR3 in DNA: TGTGCCAGTAAGGGGGGACAGGGGGTTCTTAATGAAAAACTGTTTTTT.

This clone was counted only a few times. The chain has TRBV29-1 and TRBJ1-1; D is ambiguous. Germline loops: CDR1 SQVTM, CDR2 ANQGSEA. The CDR3 is 10 residues long. The V and J ends lost 7 bases and 5 bases respectively, with 8 bases between them. Written as DNA, the CDR3 is TGCAGCGGTGTGGGAACTGAAGCTTTCTTT. Protein sequence: CSGVGTEAFF.